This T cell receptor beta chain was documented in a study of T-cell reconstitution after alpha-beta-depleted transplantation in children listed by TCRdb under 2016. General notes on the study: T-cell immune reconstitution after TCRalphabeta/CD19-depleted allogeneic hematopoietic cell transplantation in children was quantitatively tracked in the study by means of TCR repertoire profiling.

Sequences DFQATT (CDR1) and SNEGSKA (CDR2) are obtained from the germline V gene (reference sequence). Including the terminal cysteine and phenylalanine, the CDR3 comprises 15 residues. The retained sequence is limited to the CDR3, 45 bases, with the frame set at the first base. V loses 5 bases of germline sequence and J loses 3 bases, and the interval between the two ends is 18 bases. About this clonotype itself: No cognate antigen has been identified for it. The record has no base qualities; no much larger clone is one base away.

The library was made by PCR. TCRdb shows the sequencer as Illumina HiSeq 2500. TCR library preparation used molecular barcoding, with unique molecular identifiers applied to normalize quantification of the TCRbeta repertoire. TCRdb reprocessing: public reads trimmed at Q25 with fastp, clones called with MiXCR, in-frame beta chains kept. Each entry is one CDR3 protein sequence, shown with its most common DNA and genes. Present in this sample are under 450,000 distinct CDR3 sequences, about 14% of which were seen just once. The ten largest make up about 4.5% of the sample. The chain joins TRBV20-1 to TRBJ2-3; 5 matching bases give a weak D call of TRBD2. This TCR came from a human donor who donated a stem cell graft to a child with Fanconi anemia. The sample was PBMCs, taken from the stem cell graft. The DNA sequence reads TGCAGTGCTCGGAGGCTTAGCTTTGGTACAGATACGCAGTATTTT. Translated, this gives CSARRLSFGTDTQYF.